This T cell receptor beta chain appears in the sequencing data of a study of blood T cell repertoires in COVID-19. This CDR3 is built from 14 residues. V lost 6 bases, J lost 6 bases, and 6 bases stayed unmatched. CDR1 and CDR2 (germline): MNHEY, SVGAGI. Participants, 18 to 89 years old, spanned 24 US areas. Repertoires were generated with immunoSEQ multiplex PCR, while TCRdb's copy carries only in-frame clones and drops some. The data show 350,000 or so clones, about 90% seen once. This receptor was identified in a woman aged 30 to 39 who had recovered from COVID-19. The chain couples TRBV6-5 to TRBJ2-7, with TRBD1 matching 12 bases. Sequenced: PBMCs or T cells enriched from blood (not recorded which). In DNA form, the CDR3 reads TGTGCCAGCAGAACCGGGACAGGGGGCTCCGAGCAGTACTTC. Its protein product is CASRTGTGGSEQYF.